These 14 T cell receptor beta chains came from one sample sequenced in a study of T cells in Graves' hyperthyroidism and ophthalmopathy. The source material, RNA transcripts, was used to amplify TCR beta CDR3 regions. TCR CDR3 regions were first amplified by RT-PCR with HTBI primers. Using its own MiXCR run on the multiplex PCR reads, TCRdb lists one record per CDR3 protein. The profile shows about 52,000 distinct CDR3 sequences, less than 50% of them singletons. The sample taken for sequencing was blood. Every receptor here comes from a woman aged 50 to 60 with Graves' ophthalmopathy.

J is TRBJ2-4 and V is TRBV29-1; 9 positions match TRBD1. The CDR3 has 16 amino acids. CDR1 is SQVTM and CDR2 is ANQGSEA in the germline V gene. The CDR3 DNA is TGCCAGCAGCTTATTGTCGGACAGGGGACCAAAAACATTCAGTACTTC. This translates into CQQLIVGQGTKNIQYF.

Many counts were recorded for this clonotype. The chain uses TRBV7-2 and TRBJ2-3; tentative D call: TRBD2 (5 bases). Trimming took 1 base from V and 1 from J, leaving 18 bases between them. This CDR3 is 18 amino acids long. Looked up from germline, CDR1 is SGHTA and CDR2 is FQGNSA. The CDR3, as DNA: TGTGCCAGCAGCTTAGATCGGGGAACTTGGACGGGCACAGATACGCAGTATTTT. Protein: CASSLDRGTWTGTDTQYF.

J is TRBJ1-1 and V is TRBV29-1, with D uncertain. V lost 4 bases to trimming and J lost 0 bases, with 6 bases between them. The CDR3 totals 12 residues. Looked up from germline, CDR1 is SQVTM and CDR2 is ANQGSEA. CDR3 amino acids: CSVVGMNTEAFF. The CDR3 region has the DNA TGCAGCGTTGTAGGCATGAACACTGAAGCTTTCTTT.

The rearrangement joins TRBV9 to TRBJ2-6; D ambiguous. Germline V lookup: CDR1 SGDLS, CDR2 YYNGEE. This CDR3 spans 15 amino acids. With 2 bases removed from V and 0 bases from J, the gap between germline ends came to 6 bases. For the CDR3, the DNA is TGTGCCAGCAGCGTTACGGGCTCTGGGGCCAACGTCCTGACTTTC. It yields the protein CASSVTGSGANVLTF.

The chain uses TRBV10-3 and TRBJ2-7; D not certain. Germline lookup yields CDR1 ENHRY and CDR2 SYGVKD. The CDR3 is made up of 14 amino acids. The V end was cut by 3 bases, the J end by 4 bases, with 13 bases between. Here the CDR3 DNA reads TGTGCCATCAGTGATCCCGCCTGGGTGTACGAGCAGTACTTC. Translating it yields CAISDPAWVYEQYF.

In this sample, this clonotype turned up many times. The V gene is TRBV6-2 or TRBV6-3, the J gene TRBJ2-3, with a weak D call TRBD1 (6 bases). Germline-derived CDR1 and CDR2 are MNHEY and SVGEGT. This CDR3 contains 15 residues. The V gene lost 6 bases and the J gene lost 5 bases, with 18 bases spanning the gap. The CDR3 region is CASREFPRGGDTQYF. Here the CDR3 DNA reads TGTGCCAGCAGGGAGTTTCCGAGAGGGGGAGATACGCAGTATTTT.

This clonotype was picked up many times. The chain is built from TRBV5-4 and TRBJ1-4; D is perhaps TRBD1 (5 bases). V shed 4 bases and J shed 2 bases, with 15 bases lying between them. The CDR3 consists of 16 residues. Germline V gene lookup returns CDR1 SGHNT and CDR2 YYREEE (reference sequence). The CDR3 DNA reads TGTGCCAGCAGCAGAAAGAGTGGGGCGACTAATGAAAAACTGTTTTTT. This sequence encodes CASSRKSGATNEKLFF.

In its sample, this clonotype was seen many times. The rearrangement uses TRBV19 and TRBJ1-5; 9 bases are a match to TRBD1. CDR1 and CDR2 (germline): LNHDA, SQIVND (reference sequence). The V and J ends lost 4 bases and 6 bases, in that order; junction bases with no gene match: 10. The CDR3 is 16 residues long. The CDR3 is CASSNQQGASGQPQHF. The CDR3 nucleotides read TGTGCCAGTAGTAATCAACAGGGGGCCTCAGGTCAGCCCCAGCATTTT.

This clonotype was observed at least ten times. The V call is TRBV24-1, the J call TRBJ2-5; 10 bases map to TRBD1. V trimming: 2 bases; J trimming: 7 bases; junction bases outside the gene matches: 12. CDR1 and CDR2 from the germline V gene are KGHDR and SFDVKD. This CDR3 has 17 residues. CDR3 sequence (DNA): TGTGCCACCAGTGATTACCGGACAGGGGGGTTTGAGGGGACCCAGTACTTC. Encoded protein: CATSDYRTGGFEGTQYF.

V gene TRBV11-3 combines with J gene TRBJ2-7; a weak D match, TRBD1 (6 bases). Trimming took off 1 base at V and 3 bases at J, with 10 bases between the two ends. This CDR3 is built from 14 residues. CDR1 is SGHNT and CDR2 is YENEEA in the germline V gene. This CDR3 reads CASSLGQVSYEQYF. Written as DNA, the CDR3 is TGTGCCAGCAGCTTAGGACAGGTGAGCTACGAGCAGTACTTC.

This clonotype is labeled as medium-sized. The chain joins TRBV2 to TRBJ1-2, with TRBD1 matching 8 bases. The V gene's germline CDR1 is SNHLY and CDR2 FYNNEI. The CDR3 covers 14 residues. V was pared by 6 bases and J by 0 bases, with 3 bases of the junction left unmatched. As DNA, the CDR3 is TGTGCCAGCAGACCGGGACAGGCTAACTATGGCTACACCTTC. Translation gives CASRPGQANYGYTF. The full variable domain, completed using reference TRBV2 and TRBJ1-2, is EPEVTQTPSHQVTQMGQEVILRCVPISNHLYFYWYRQILGQKVEFLVSFYNNEISEKSEIFDDQFSVERPDGSNFTLKIRSTKLEDSAMYFCASRPGQANYGYTFGSGTRLTVV.

Ten or more counts support this clonotype. The chain carries TRBV28 and TRBJ1-1, with D unclear. There are 11 residues in the CDR3. Germline lookup yields CDR1 MDHEN and CDR2 SYDVKM. V dropped 4 bases and J dropped 8 bases, with 8 bases sitting between them. CDR3 amino acids: CASSWSGEAFF. CDR3 bases: TGTGCCAGCAGTTGGTCTGGGGAAGCTTTCTTT.

With respect to this clonotype: At one end, the junction sequence differs from germline, possibly due to a read error. This rearrangement joins TRBV19 to TRBJ1-1; D gene unclear. There are 15 residues in the CDR3. Germline V CDR1 and CDR2: LNHDA, SQIVND (reference sequence). CDR3 in amino acids: CVSSMGGLMNTGAFF. In DNA form, the CDR3 reads TGTGTCAGTAGTATGGGAGGGCTCATGAACACTGGAGCTTTCTTT.

This clonotype was found many times. The V and J genes are TRBV15 and TRBJ2-2, with TRBD2 matching over 8 bases. Trimming at V came to 3 bases and at J to 1 base, leaving 7 bases not matched to a gene. CDR1 and CDR2 from the germline V gene are LNHNV and YYDKDF (reference sequence). This CDR3 comprises 17 residues. CDR3 DNA sequence: TGTGCCACCAGCAGTCGACAAGCGGGAGAGAACACCGGGGAGCTGTTTTTT. Its translation: CATSSRQAGENTGELFF.